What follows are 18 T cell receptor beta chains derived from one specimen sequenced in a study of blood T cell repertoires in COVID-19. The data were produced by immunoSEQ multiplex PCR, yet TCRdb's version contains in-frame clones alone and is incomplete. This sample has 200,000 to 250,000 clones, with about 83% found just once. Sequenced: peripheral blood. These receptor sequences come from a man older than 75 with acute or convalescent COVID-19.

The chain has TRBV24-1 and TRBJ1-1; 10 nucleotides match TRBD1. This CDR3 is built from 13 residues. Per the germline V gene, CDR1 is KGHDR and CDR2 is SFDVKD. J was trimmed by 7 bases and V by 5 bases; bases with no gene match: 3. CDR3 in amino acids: CATSAGTGVEAFF. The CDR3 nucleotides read TGTGCCACCAGTGCCGGGACAGGGGTTGAAGCTTTCTTT.

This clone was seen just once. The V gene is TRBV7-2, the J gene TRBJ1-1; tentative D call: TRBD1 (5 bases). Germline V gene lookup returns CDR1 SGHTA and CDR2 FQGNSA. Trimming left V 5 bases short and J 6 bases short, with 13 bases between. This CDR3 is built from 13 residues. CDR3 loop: CASSPQGGAEAFF. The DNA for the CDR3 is TGTGCCAGCAGCCCCCAGGGTGGCGCTGAAGCTTTCTTT.

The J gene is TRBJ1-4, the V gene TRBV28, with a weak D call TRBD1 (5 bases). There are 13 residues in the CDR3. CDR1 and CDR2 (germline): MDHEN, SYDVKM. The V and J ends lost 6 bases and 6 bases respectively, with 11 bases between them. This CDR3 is CASRWGGDEKLFF. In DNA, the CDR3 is TGTGCCAGCAGATGGGGGGGGGATGAAAAACTGTTTTTT.

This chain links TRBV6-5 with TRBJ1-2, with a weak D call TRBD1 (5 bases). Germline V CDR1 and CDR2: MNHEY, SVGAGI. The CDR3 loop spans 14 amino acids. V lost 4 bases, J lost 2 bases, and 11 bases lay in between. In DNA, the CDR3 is TGTGCCAGCAGTTCTCCCCAGGGCAACTATGGCTACACCTTC. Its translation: CASSSPQGNYGYTF.

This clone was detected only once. CDR3 loop: CASSIRTAGEEKLFF. CDR3 sequence (DNA): TGTGCCAGCAGTATTAGGACAGCCGGAGAAGAAAAACTGTTTTTT. The J gene is TRBJ1-4, the V gene TRBV28, with a tentative D call TRBD1 (6 bases). Looked up from germline, CDR1 is MDHEN and CDR2 is SYDVKM. Deletions cut 5 bases from V and 8 bases from J, with 18 bases between. This CDR3 comprises 15 residues. Variable domain in full (rest from reference TRBV28 and TRBJ1-4): DVKVTQSSRYLVKRTGEKVFLECVQDMDHENMFWYRQDPGLGLRLIYFSYDVKMKEKGDIPEGYSVSREKKERFSLILESASTNQTSMYLCASSIRTAGEEKLFFGSGTQLSVL.

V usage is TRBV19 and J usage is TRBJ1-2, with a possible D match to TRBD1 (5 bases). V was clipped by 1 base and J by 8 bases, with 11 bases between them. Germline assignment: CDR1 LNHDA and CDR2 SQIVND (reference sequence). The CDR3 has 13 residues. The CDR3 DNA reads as TGTGCCAGTAGTATAGTCCAGGGCAACGGCTACACCTTC. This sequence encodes CASSIVQGNGYTF.

The CDR3 is CASSSHQWRNEKLFF. CDR3 nucleotides: TGTGCCAGCAGTTCACATCAGTGGAGGAATGAAAAACTGTTTTTT. The genes are TRBV28 and TRBJ1-4, with D unresolved. CDR1 and CDR2 (germline): MDHEN, SYDVKM. This CDR3 contains 15 residues. V lost 4 bases and J lost 5, with 14 bases in between.

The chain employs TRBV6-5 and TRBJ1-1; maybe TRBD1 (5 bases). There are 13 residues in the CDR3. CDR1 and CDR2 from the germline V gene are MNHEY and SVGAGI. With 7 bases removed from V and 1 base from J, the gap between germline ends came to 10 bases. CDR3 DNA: TGTGCCAGCAAGCGGGGGGGGAACACTGAAGCTTTCTTT. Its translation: CASKRGGNTEAFF.

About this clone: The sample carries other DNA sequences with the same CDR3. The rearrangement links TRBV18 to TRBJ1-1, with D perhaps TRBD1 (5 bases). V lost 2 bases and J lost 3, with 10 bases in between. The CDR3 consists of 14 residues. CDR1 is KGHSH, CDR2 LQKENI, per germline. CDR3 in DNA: TGTGCCAGCTCACCAGTGGGGGGAGACACTGAAGCTTTCTTT. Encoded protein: CASSPVGGDTEAFF.

The CDR3 region has the DNA TGTGCCAGCAGTCTTGACAGGGGCTATAATGAAAAACTGTTTTTT. This codes for CASSLDRGYNEKLFF. This chain connects TRBV6-2 or TRBV6-3 to TRBJ1-4; 8 bases map to TRBD1. The CDR3 contains 15 residues. V shed 5 bases and J 4 bases; nucleotides not matched to a gene: 6. Per the germline V gene, CDR1 is MNHEY and CDR2 is SVGEGT.

The CDR3 here is CASSQTELGNTIYF. The CDR3 coding sequence is TGTGCCAGCAGCCAGACTGAGCTCGGAAACACCATATATTTT. This chain links TRBV3-1 (or the pseudogene TRBV3-2) with TRBJ1-3; D gene unclear. This CDR3 has 14 residues. Germline CDR1 and CDR2: LGHDT and YNNKEL (reference sequence). V gave up 3 bases and J gave up 4 bases, with 10 bases separating them.

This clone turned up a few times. Here the CDR3 reads CASSDRENTEAFF. The CDR3 DNA reads TGTGCCAGCAGTGACAGGGAGAACACTGAAGCTTTCTTT. The chain carries TRBV6-1 and TRBJ1-1; TRBD1 might be the D (5 bases). Germline assignment: CDR1 MNHNS and CDR2 SASEGT. Between the trimmed V and J ends, which lost 3 bases and 1 base, there was a span of 6 bases. This CDR3 has 13 residues.

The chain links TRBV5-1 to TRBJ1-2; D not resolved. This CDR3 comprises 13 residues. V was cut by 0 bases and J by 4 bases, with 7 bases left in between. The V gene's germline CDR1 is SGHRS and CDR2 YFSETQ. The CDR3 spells CASSLDSVYGYTF. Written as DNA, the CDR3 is TGCGCCAGCAGCTTGGACAGTGTCTATGGCTACACCTTC.

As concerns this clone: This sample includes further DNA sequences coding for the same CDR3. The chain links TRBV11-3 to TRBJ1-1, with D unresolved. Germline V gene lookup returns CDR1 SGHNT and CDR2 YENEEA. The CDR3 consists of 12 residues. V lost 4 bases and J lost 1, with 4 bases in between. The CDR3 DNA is TGTGCCAGCAGCTCGTCGAACACTGAAGCTTTCTTT. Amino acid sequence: CASSSSNTEAFF.

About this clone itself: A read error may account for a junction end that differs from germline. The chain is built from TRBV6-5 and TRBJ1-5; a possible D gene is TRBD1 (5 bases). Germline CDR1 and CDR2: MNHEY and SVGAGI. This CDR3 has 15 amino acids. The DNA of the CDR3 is TGTGCCAGCAGAAGCTCAGGGACTAGCTATCAGCCCCAGCATTTT. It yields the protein CASRSSGTSYQPQHF.

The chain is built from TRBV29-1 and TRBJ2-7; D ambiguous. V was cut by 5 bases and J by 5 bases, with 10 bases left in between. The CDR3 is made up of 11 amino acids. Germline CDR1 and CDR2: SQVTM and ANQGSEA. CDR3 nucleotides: TGCAGCGTTACGGAGTGGGACGAGCAGTACTTC. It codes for CSVTEWDEQYF.

The CDR3 DNA sequence: TGTGCCTCTGGGGGGGCAACTAATTCACCCCTCCACTTT. Protein: CASGGATNSPLHF. The rearrangement joins TRBV27 to TRBJ1-6; perhaps TRBD1 as D (6 bases). CDR1 is MNHEY, CDR2 SMNVEV, per germline (reference sequence). V shed 11 bases and J shed 6 bases, with 14 bases lying between them. The CDR3 is made up of 13 amino acids.

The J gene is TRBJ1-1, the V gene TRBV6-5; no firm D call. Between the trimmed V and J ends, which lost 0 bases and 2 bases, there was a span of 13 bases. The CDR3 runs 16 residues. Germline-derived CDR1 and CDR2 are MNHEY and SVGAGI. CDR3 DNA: TGTGCCAGCAGTTACTCTCCCACGTGGCCCAACACTGAAGCTTTCTTT. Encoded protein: CASSYSPTWPNTEAFF.